The clone carrying this TCR beta chain was detected ten times or more. Its target is unknown. Researchers took RNA transcripts and amplified the TCR beta CDR3 regions from them. First-round RT-PCR of the TCR CDR3 relied on the HTBI primer set. MiXCR was run by TCRdb on the multiplex PCR reads, yielding one entry per CDR3 protein. In the table there are roughly 500,000 distinct CDR3 sequences, roughly 13% of which are singletons. These data are taken from a study of T cells in Graves' hyperthyroidism and ophthalmopathy. Study-level points and caveats: A model of 13 V-J pairs discriminated ophthalmopathy from stable hyperthyroidism.

There are 14 residues in the CDR3. Trimming at V came to 6 bases and at J to 0 bases, leaving 5 bases not matched to a gene. The germline V gene has CDR1 MDHEN and CDR2 SYDVKM. The hyperthyroidism was newly diagnosed and had lasted under 2 months; the patients were aged 18 to 65. This clonotype was obtained from a woman aged 30 to 39 with Graves' hyperthyroidism that later progressed to Graves' ophthalmopathy. The specimen sequenced was blood. The genes are TRBV28 and TRBJ2-7; 7 bases match TRBD1. CDR3 sequence reads: CASREQGSSYEQYF. The CDR3 bases are TGTGCCAGCAGAGAACAGGGGAGCTCCTACGAGCAGTACTTC.